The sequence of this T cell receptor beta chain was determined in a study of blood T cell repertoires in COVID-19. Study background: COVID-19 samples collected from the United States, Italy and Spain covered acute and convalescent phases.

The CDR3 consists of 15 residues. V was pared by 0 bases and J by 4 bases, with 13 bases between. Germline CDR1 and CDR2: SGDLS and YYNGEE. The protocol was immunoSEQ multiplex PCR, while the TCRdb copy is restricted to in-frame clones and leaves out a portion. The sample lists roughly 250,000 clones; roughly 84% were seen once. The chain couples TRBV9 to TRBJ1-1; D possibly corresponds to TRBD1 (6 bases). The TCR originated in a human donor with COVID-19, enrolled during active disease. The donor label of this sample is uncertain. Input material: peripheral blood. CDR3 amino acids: CASSVVGGGGTEAFF. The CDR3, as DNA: TGTGCCAGCAGCGTAGTGGGAGGGGGTGGCACTGAAGCTTTCTTT.